Below, 26 T cell receptor beta chains from the same sample are listed, as sequenced in a study of CXCR3-negative and CXCR3-positive naive CD8 T cells. General observations from the study: TRB CDR3 hydrophobicity was greater in CXCR3-positive naive cells than in CXCR3-negative naive cells.

Their target antigens are unknown. UMI-labeled TRB cDNA libraries were prepared by 5' RACE. No DNA is given; TCRdb re-called the 5' RACE reads and lists each CDR3 protein once. Its listing shows around 63,000 distinct CDR3 sequences. The material sequenced was naive CXCR3+ CD8+ T cells from blood. Subset noted: CD45RO-CCR7+CD27+CD95- naive CD8+ T cells expressing CXCR3 (TNR3+). Receptor source: a human donor in good health. Some clones in this sample may be carry-over from other donors' samples.

The V and J genes are TRBV5-1 and TRBJ2-1; TCRdb proposes TRBD2, but this gene call is untestable without DNA. The CDR3 consists of 14 residues. Germline V lookup: CDR1 SGHRS, CDR2 YFSETQ. The CDR3 region is CASGVRGGLNEQFF.

The chain combines TRBV29-1 with TRBJ2-3; without DNA, the TCRdb call of TRBD2 cannot be checked. The CDR3 has 14 amino acids. The germline CDR1 and CDR2 sequences are SQVTM and ANQGSEA. The CDR3 sequence is CSVEGGRNTDTQYF.

The chain is built from TRBV29-1 and TRBJ2-7; TCRdb's assignment of TRBD1 cannot be checked, as there is no DNA. From germline, CDR1 is SQVTM and CDR2 ANQGSEA. The length of the CDR3 is 16 residues. The CDR3 here is CSVEGARQGLGYEQYF.

The gene calls are TRBV30 and TRBJ2-1. This CDR3 has 13 amino acids. Germline assignment: CDR1 GTSNPN and CDR2 SVGIG (reference sequence). The CDR3: CAWSLQVYNEQFF.

The gene calls are TRBV20-1 and TRBJ2-3; TCRdb picks TRBD2, but there is no DNA to check that call. This CDR3 region has 16 residues. Germline-derived CDR1 and CDR2 are DFQATT and SNEGSKA (reference sequence). The CDR3 protein is CSAHTVTSGFRDTQYF.

This rearrangement joins TRBV5-6 to TRBJ2-7; TCRdb proposes TRBD2, but this gene call is untestable without DNA. The CDR3 is 14 residues long. CDR1 and CDR2 from the germline V gene are SGHDT and YYEEEE. The CDR3 here is CASRPGLASYEQYF. The variable domain in full, with the rest retrieved from reference TRBV5-6 and TRBJ2-7, is DAGVTQSPTHLIKTRGQQVTLRCSPKSGHDTVSWYQQALGQGPQFIFQYYEEEERQRGNFPDRFSGHQFPNYSSELNVNALLLGDSALYLCASRPGLASYEQYFGPGTRLTVT.

This chain uses TRBV11-3 with TRBJ2-1. Germline CDR1 SGHNT, CDR2 YENEEA. This CDR3 has 13 residues. The chain's CDR3 is CASSPRLSNEQFF.

The chain combines TRBV20-1 with TRBJ2-7; as DNA is missing, the TRBD2 call by TCRdb cannot be tested. The CDR3 loop spans 13 amino acids. Germline V gene lookup returns CDR1 DFQATT and CDR2 SNEGSKA (reference sequence). The CDR3 region is CIGTSGGGYEQYF.

V is TRBV29-1 and J is TRBJ1-2; the TRBD1 assignment by TCRdb is unverifiable without DNA. Germline loops: CDR1 SQVTM, CDR2 ANQGSEA. The CDR3 is 11 amino acids. CDR3 region: CSVRGNGGYTF.

The J gene is TRBJ2-7, the V gene TRBV28; TCRdb's assignment of TRBD2 cannot be checked, as there is no DNA. The CDR3 covers 18 residues. CDR1 and CDR2 from the germline V gene are MDHEN and SYDVKM. The CDR3 sequence is CASSYLAGGPDQSYEQYF.

The V gene is TRBV7-2, the J gene TRBJ1-2; TCRdb's D gene call, TRBD1, goes unchecked for lack of DNA. Germline V lookup: CDR1 SGHTA, CDR2 FQGNSA. CDR3 length: 15 amino acids. The CDR3 sequence: CASSSGQGLNYGYTF.

This chain links TRBV29-1 with TRBJ1-4. CDR1 is SQVTM and CDR2 is ANQGSEA in the germline V gene. The CDR3 covers 13 residues. CDR3 amino acids: CSVLSAGQVKLFF.

J is TRBJ2-7 and V is TRBV4-3; TCRdb gives TRBD1 as the D gene, but with no DNA this cannot be confirmed. CDR3 size: 13 residues. Germline V gives CDR1 LGHNA, CDR2 YSLEER. The CDR3 reads CASSQWDTYEQYF.

CDR3 sequence reads: CSVGGKAEAFF. The rearrangement joins TRBV29-1 to TRBJ1-1; without DNA, the TCRdb call of TRBD1 cannot be checked. In germline, CDR1 is SQVTM, CDR2 ANQGSEA. The CDR3 has 11 residues.

V is TRBV7-6 and J is TRBJ2-5. Germline assignment: CDR1 SGHVS and CDR2 FNYEAQ. The CDR3 sequence is 13 residues long. The CDR3 sequence: CASSPTDEETQYF.

This chain links TRBV12-3 or TRBV12-4 with TRBJ2-2; absent DNA, TCRdb's TRBD2 call cannot be checked. This CDR3 has 16 amino acids. This CDR3 reads CASSHPGLATTGELFF.

The chain employs TRBV5-1 and TRBJ2-5; no DNA is available, so the TRBD1 call from TCRdb remains unchecked. The CDR3 runs to 17 residues. The germline V gene has CDR1 SGHRS and CDR2 YFSETQ. CDR3 sequence: CASSSTGSRVREETQYF. The whole variable domain, remainder taken from reference TRBV5-1 and TRBJ2-5, is KAGVTQTPRYLIKTRGQQVTLSCSPISGHRSVSWYQQTPGQGLQFLFEYFSETQRNKGNFPGRFSGRQFSNSRSEMNVSTLELGDSALYLCASSSTGSRVREETQYFGPGTRLLVL.

V and J are TRBV5-1 and TRBJ2-3; absent DNA, TCRdb's TRBD2 call cannot be checked. Germline CDR1 reads SGHRS; CDR2 reads YFSETQ. The CDR3 consists of 15 residues. The CDR3 loop is CASSLEVRGTDTQYF.

This sequence joins TRBV20-1 and TRBJ2-1; TCRdb returns TRBD2, unconfirmable since there is no DNA. The germline V gene encodes CDR1 DFQATT and CDR2 SNEGSKA (reference sequence). The CDR3 extends over 20 amino acids. This CDR3 is CSARQLPTSGGQPSRDEQFF.

The chain has TRBV20-1 and TRBJ1-2. From germline, CDR1 is DFQATT and CDR2 SNEGSKA (reference sequence). The CDR3 runs to 11 residues. CDR3 residues: CSARWDYGYTF.

The chain links TRBV5-8 to TRBJ1-5. The CDR3 extends over 16 amino acids. Looked up from germline, CDR1 is SGHTS and CDR2 is YDEGEE. CDR3 amino acids: CASSHRRGALNQPQHF.

The chain joins TRBV7-9 to TRBJ1-5; with no DNA, the TCRdb D assignment of TRBD1 cannot be verified. This CDR3 has 15 residues. Looked up from germline, CDR1 is SEHNR and CDR2 is FQNEAQ (reference sequence). The CDR3 is CASSATGSSNQPQHF.

The V and J genes are TRBV7-9 and TRBJ1-1; the D call of TRBD1 rests on TCRdb alone, since no DNA is present to check it. The CDR3 runs to 20 residues. The V gene's germline CDR1 is SEHNR and CDR2 FQNEAQ (reference sequence). The CDR3 spells CASSLEGGGLYRKMNTEAFF. Complete variable domain (other parts from reference TRBV7-9 and TRBJ1-1): DTGVSQNPRHKITKRGQNVTFRCDPISEHNRLYWYRQTLGQGPEFLTYFQNEAQLEKSRLLSDRFSAERPKGSFSTLEIQRTEQGDSAMYLCASSLEGGGLYRKMNTEAFFGQGTRLTVV.

The genes are TRBV29-1 and TRBJ2-7; lacking DNA, the TRBD1 call made by TCRdb goes unchecked. The CDR3 is made up of 15 amino acids. The germline V gene has CDR1 SQVTM and CDR2 ANQGSEA. Here the CDR3 reads CSVDSGTIYSYEQYF.

This chain joins TRBV29-1 and TRBJ2-7. The CDR3 loop spans 11 amino acids. Germline lookup yields CDR1 SQVTM and CDR2 ANQGSEA. CDR3 sequence reads: CSVRSSYEQYF.

This rearrangement joins TRBV9 to TRBJ2-1; TCRdb indicates TRBD2, and absent DNA this call remains unverified. There are 14 residues in the CDR3. Germline CDR1 SGDLS, CDR2 YYNGEE. This chain's CDR3 is CASSPSGFHNEQFF.